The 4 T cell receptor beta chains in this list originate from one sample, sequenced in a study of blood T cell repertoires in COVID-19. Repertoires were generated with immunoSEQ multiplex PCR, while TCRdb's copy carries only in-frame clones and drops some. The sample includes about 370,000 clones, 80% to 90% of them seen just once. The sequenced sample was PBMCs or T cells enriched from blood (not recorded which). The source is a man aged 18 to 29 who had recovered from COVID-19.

CDR3 residues: CASSRTSGGHEQYF. The CDR3 DNA is TGTGCCAGCAGCCGGACTAGCGGGGGCCACGAGCAGTACTTC. V usage is TRBV5-6 and J usage is TRBJ2-7; TRBD2 aligns across 13 bases. J was trimmed by 5 bases and V by 4 bases; bases with no gene match: 3. In germline, CDR1 is SGHDT, CDR2 YYEEEE. The CDR3 covers 14 residues.

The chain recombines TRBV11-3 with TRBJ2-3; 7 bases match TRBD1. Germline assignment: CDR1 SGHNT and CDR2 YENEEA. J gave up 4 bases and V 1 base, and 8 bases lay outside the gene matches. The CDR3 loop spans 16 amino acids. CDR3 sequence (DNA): TGTGCCAGCAGCTTAGCGGGCAGGGGGTCCTCAGATACGCAGTATTTT. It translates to CASSLAGRGSSDTQYF. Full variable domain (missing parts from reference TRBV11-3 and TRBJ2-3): EAGVVQSPRYKIIEKKQPVAFWCNPISGHNTLYWYLQNLGQGPELLIRYENEEAVDDSQLPKDRFSAERLKGVDSTLKIQPAELGDSAVYLCASSLAGRGSSDTQYFGPGTRLTVL.

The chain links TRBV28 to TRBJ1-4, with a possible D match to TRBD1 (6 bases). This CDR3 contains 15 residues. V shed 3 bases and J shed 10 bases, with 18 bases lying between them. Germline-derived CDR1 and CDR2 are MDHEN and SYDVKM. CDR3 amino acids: CASSFSLRGVGKLFF. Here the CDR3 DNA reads TGTGCCAGCAGTTTTAGTCTCAGGGGCGTTGGAAAACTGTTTTTT.

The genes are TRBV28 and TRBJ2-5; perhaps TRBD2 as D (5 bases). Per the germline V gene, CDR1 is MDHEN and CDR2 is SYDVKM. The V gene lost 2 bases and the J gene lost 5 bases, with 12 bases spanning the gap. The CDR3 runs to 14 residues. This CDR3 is CASSLGVKRETQYF. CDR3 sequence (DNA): TGTGCCAGCAGTTTAGGGGTAAAGCGGGAGACCCAGTACTTC.